This T cell receptor (beta chain) was identified during a study of blood T cell repertoires in COVID-19. The assay was immunoSEQ multiplex PCR, and TCRdb's table has in-frame clones only and misses some. The data hold about 69,000 clones, with about 86% observed a single time. The CDR3 spans 14 residues. Trimming took off 5 bases at V and 4 bases at J, with 14 bases between the two ends. Germline V lookup: CDR1 MNHEY, CDR2 SMNVEV (reference sequence). Sequencing was done on a sample of peripheral blood. The chain is built from TRBV27 and TRBJ1-2; D is ambiguous. The clonotype was recovered from a middle-aged man with COVID-19, enrolled during active disease. The CDR3 region has the DNA TGTGCCAGCAGTCTCAGACAAAATTCCTATGGCTACACCTTC. Amino acids: CASSLRQNSYGYTF.